These 17 T cell receptor beta chains share one sample of origin, sequenced in a study of cytomegalovirus exposure and HLA in healthy donors. PCR was performed using 60 Vbeta and 13 Jbeta primers. Measured with immunoSEQ multiplex PCR; TCRdb has only the in-frame clones, and not every one. Among about 140,000 clones, roughly 76% were seen once, and the ten largest hold about 3.9%. The sample comprised PBMCs. These receptors originate from a man between 18 and 29 years old in good health and CMV-seronegative.

A single count supports this clone. The rearrangement uses TRBV28 and TRBJ2-2; 10 nucleotides line up with TRBD1. CDR3 length: 19 residues. J was trimmed by 5 bases and V by 2 bases; bases with no gene match: 14. Looked up from germline, CDR1 is MDHEN and CDR2 is SYDVKM. The CDR3 DNA reads as TGTGCCAGCAGTTTAGCTCGGACAGGGGGTTGGTTGAGAACCGGGGAGCTGTTTTTT. This codes for CASSLARTGGWLRTGELFF.

The chain recombines TRBV5-1 with TRBJ2-1; TRBD2 matches 10 bases. V dropped 2 bases and J dropped 5; count of bases not matched to a gene: 4. CDR1 is SGHRS and CDR2 is YFSETQ in the germline V gene. This CDR3 region has 15 residues. CDR3 sequence (DNA): TGCGCCAGCAGCTTTAGCGGGGGGCGGAACAATGAGCAGTTCTTC. Its translation: CASSFSGGRNNEQFF. Based on the CDR3 plus reference TRBV5-1 and TRBJ2-1, the full variable domain is KAGVTQTPRYLIKTRGQQVTLSCSPISGHRSVSWYQQTPGQGLQFLFEYFSETQRNKGNFPGRFSGRQFSNSRSEMNVSTLELGDSALYLCASSFSGGRNNEQFFGPGTRLTVL.

The chain carries TRBV27 and TRBJ1-5, with a weak D call TRBD1 (5 bases). V was shortened by 3 bases and J by 2 bases, with 14 bases between the two germline ends. CDR1 is MNHEY and CDR2 is SMNVEV in the germline V gene (reference sequence). The CDR3 spans 16 residues. This CDR3 reads CASSLGGDPGNQPQHF. The CDR3 region has the DNA TGTGCCAGCAGTTTGGGGGGAGACCCAGGCAATCAGCCCCAGCATTTT.

The rearrangement joins TRBV18 to TRBJ1-4; 10 bases map to TRBD1. Germline CDR1 is KGHSH and CDR2 is LQKENI. Losses at the gene ends were 3 bases for V and 7 bases for J; bases not matched to a gene: 2. The CDR3 spans 14 residues. Written as DNA, the CDR3 is TGTGCCAGCTCACCGGGACAGGGGCCTGAAAAACTGTTTTTT. Translated: CASSPGQGPEKLFF.

The rearrangement links TRBV27 to TRBJ2-5, with 10 bases matching TRBD2. CDR1 is MNHEY and CDR2 is SMNVEV in the germline V gene (reference sequence). The CDR3 is made up of 16 amino acids. Trimming removed 3 bases from V and 5 bases from J; junction bases left unmatched: 9. CDR3 nucleotides: TGTGCCAGCAGTTTGAACCCTAGCGGGAGAAAGGAGACCCAGTACTTC. Amino acids: CASSLNPSGRKETQYF.

This chain links TRBV2 with TRBJ2-5; 9 nucleotides line up with TRBD1. With V trimmed by 6 bases and J by 2 bases, 4 bases remained unmatched. CDR1 SNHLY and CDR2 FYNNEI come from the germline V gene. The CDR3 covers 14 residues. The CDR3 is CASSSDRGQETQYF. The CDR3 region has the DNA TGTGCCAGCAGCTCAGACAGGGGGCAAGAGACCCAGTACTTC.

This clone showed up just a few times. The chain combines TRBV6-6 with TRBJ2-7, with TRBD1 matching 9 bases. This CDR3 has 15 residues. Trimming took 5 bases from V and 2 from J; bases not matched to a gene: 7. Germline V lookup: CDR1 MNHNY, CDR2 SVGAGI (reference sequence). The CDR3 spells CASSRGQGTPYEQYF. In DNA, the CDR3 is TGTGCCAGCAGTCGAGGACAGGGGACCCCCTACGAGCAGTACTTC.

The genes are TRBV28 and TRBJ1-2; TRBD1 might be the D (5 bases). The germline V and J ends were trimmed by 8 bases and 2 bases, with 12 bases remaining between them. Germline CDR1 reads MDHEN; CDR2 reads SYDVKM. The CDR3 consists of 13 residues. Written as DNA, the CDR3 is TGTGCCAGCGTTGGGACTGGGAACTATGGCTACACCTTC. Its protein is CASVGTGNYGYTF.

This chain uses TRBV6-1 with TRBJ2-3; 9 positions agree with TRBD1. CDR1 and CDR2 (germline): MNHNS, SASEGT. CDR3 length: 13 amino acids. With V trimmed by 10 bases and J by 4 bases, 6 bases remained unmatched. CDR3 sequence (DNA): TGTGCCAACCGCCGGGACAGGGCAGATACGCAGTATTTT. Residues: CANRRDRADTQYF.

Comment on this clone: The junction shows a germline mismatch at one end, possibly a read error. V is TRBV7-3 and J is TRBJ1-1, with D perhaps matching TRBD1 (6 bases). Germline loops: CDR1 SGHTA, CDR2 FQGTGA. The CDR3 runs to 13 residues. DNA of the CDR3: TGTGCCAGCAGCTCCTTCGGGGGGGCTGAACCTTTCTTT. Translation: CASSSFGGAEPFF.

The chain couples TRBV6-1 to TRBJ2-3, with D possibly being TRBD1 (6 bases). V was trimmed by 3 bases and J by 6 bases, leaving 16 bases between them. The CDR3 has 15 residues. The germline CDR1 and CDR2 sequences are MNHNS and SASEGT. The CDR3 protein is CASSEAGAPVDTQYF. The CDR3 coding sequence is TGTGCCAGCAGTGAGGCAGGGGCTCCGGTGGATACGCAGTATTTT.

The chain uses TRBV30 and TRBJ1-6; 9 nucleotides line up with TRBD1. From germline, CDR1 is GTSNPN and CDR2 SVGIG (reference sequence). The CDR3 totals 13 residues. V shed 5 bases and J 7 bases; nucleotides not matched to a gene: 3. CDR3 in amino acids: CAWVDRGNSPLHF. The CDR3, as DNA: TGTGCCTGGGTGGACAGGGGAAATTCACCCCTCCACTTT. The full variable domain, completed using reference TRBV30 and TRBJ1-6, is SQTIHQWPATLVQPVGSPLSLECTVEGTSNPNLYWYRQAAGRGLQLLFYSVGIGQISSEVPQNLSASRPQDRQFILSSKKLLLSDSGFYLCAWVDRGNSPLHFGNGTRLTVT.

Comments on this clone: The CDR3 ends on some other residue instead of the conserved phenylalanine or tryptophan, so this is likely a read error. The chain employs TRBV9 and TRBJ2-3, with 10 bases lining up with TRBD2. Germline lookup yields CDR1 SGDLS and CDR2 YYNGEE. The CDR3 length is 16 residues. The V segment lost 4 bases and the J segment 3 bases; nucleotides outside the gene matches: 8. The CDR3 loop reads CASSTPERGGTDTQYV. DNA for the CDR3: TGTGCCAGCAGCACCCCCGAGCGGGGGGGGACAGATACGCAGTATGTT.

The chain joins TRBV5-1 to TRBJ2-2, with TRBD1 matching 8 bases. The CDR3 consists of 16 residues. The germline gives CDR1 SGHRS, CDR2 YFSETQ. The V segment lost 0 bases and the J segment 2 bases; nucleotides outside the gene matches: 3. The CDR3 DNA reads as TGCGCCAGCAGCTTGGGGGGGACAGGAAACACCGGGGAGCTGTTTTTT. Protein product: CASSLGGTGNTGELFF.

The rearrangement links TRBV5-5 to TRBJ1-2; the D gene is possibly TRBD1 (5 bases). Trimming removed 3 bases at V and 1 base at J, with 13 bases between. The CDR3 is made up of 15 amino acids. Germline CDR1 and CDR2: SGHKS and YYEKEE (reference sequence). The CDR3 spells CASSWEPQGNYGYTF. Here the CDR3 DNA reads TGTGCCAGCAGCTGGGAACCTCAGGGTAACTATGGCTACACCTTC.

V is TRBV18 and J is TRBJ2-5; TRBD2 agrees at 10 bases. Germline loops: CDR1 KGHSH, CDR2 LQKENI. V dropped 4 bases and J dropped 3; count of bases not matched to a gene: 14. This CDR3 spans 18 amino acids. The CDR3 is CASSRLTSGRSSEETQYF. In DNA, the CDR3 is TGTGCCAGCTCACGATTGACTAGCGGGCGGAGTTCGGAAGAGACCCAGTACTTC.

DNA of the CDR3: TGTGCCAGCAGTGCTGATGGGACAGGGGGTTATTCACCCCTCCACTTT. Protein: CASSADGTGGYSPLHF. The rearrangement joins TRBV2 to TRBJ1-6, with 11 bases matching TRBD1. Per germline, CDR1 SNHLY and CDR2 FYNNEI. V gave up 4 bases and J gave up 8 bases; unmatched junction bases: 7. The CDR3 consists of 16 residues.